This T cell receptor beta chain is drawn from a study of shared clonotypes between healthy human individuals. Findings and caveats of the study: Measured sharing among donors was expected to vary with sequencing depth.

The assay was immunoSEQ multiplex PCR, and TCRdb's table has in-frame clones only and misses some. The sample shows more than 400,000 clones, over 70% of them seen only once. A word on this clone: Its antigen is currently unknown.

V was pared by 10 bases and J by 6 bases, with 11 bases of the junction left unmatched. The CDR3 is 13 amino acids. Germline V gene sequence: CDR1 MDHEN, CDR2 SYDVKM. The chain joins TRBV28 to TRBJ2-5; TRBD2 agrees at 7 bases. The sequence derives from a woman between 40 and 55 years old in good health. Some clones in this sample may be carry-over from other donors' samples. Sequenced: PBMCs. DNA for the CDR3: TGTGCCATCCTTCGCGGGAGCGGACAGACCCAGTACTTC. It yields the protein CAILRGSGQTQYF.